The sample holds a few counts of the clone carrying this T cell receptor beta chain. Antigen: not known. Trimming pared 1 base from V and 1 base from J, leaving 10 bases between. The CDR3 is 15 residues long. The germline V gene has CDR1 MNHNS and CDR2 SASEGT. Assay used: immunoSEQ multiplex PCR; TCRdb lists only in-frame clones, some missing. The table lists about 100,000 clones, over 80% of them singletons, with just over 5.5% in the top ten. During the collection period, no donor immune events like infections were recorded. This entry belongs to a study of identifying expanded T cells in peripheral blood. The study's findings and limits: Across healthy donors, higher total template counts meant significantly greater roughly 2-week count variance. About 1.2 clones differed between technical replicates, versus 16.4 and 19 over time.

The TCR sequence derives from a person aged 18-70 years in good health. The source material was blood. V and J are TRBV6-1 and TRBJ1-1, with D tentatively TRBD1 (5 bases). CDR3 in amino acids: CASSEEDGGNTEAFF. The CDR3 region has the DNA TGTGCCAGCAGTGAAGAGGACGGGGGGAACACTGAAGCTTTCTTT.